This T cell receptor (beta chain) came from a study of beta chain features in type 1 diabetes. As for the study in general: Patients were similar to healthy donors in age and gender (as well as in cell yields). In all, some 100 million sorted cells from all samples were analyzed. Study-level points and caveats: Moderately but significantly shorter TCRB CDR3s were found in Type 1 diabetes patients in all four CD4+ subsets. VDJ junctions in type 1 diabetes patients carried more deletions and fewer insertions.

The length of the CDR3 is 13 residues. Germline V lookup: CDR1 MDHEN, CDR2 SYDVKM. The trim removed 7 bases at V and 6 bases at J, leaving 8 bases unmatched. The authors reverse transcribed all of the isolated RNA, so sequencing captured expressed TCRB transcripts. Average reads for naive, central memory and regulatory T cell samples were several million. Here immunoSEQ multiplex PCR was the method, and the copy in TCRdb shows in-frame clones only, minus some. Among around 160,000 clones, around 63% were seen once, and the ten largest hold under 0.1%. A few counts support this clone. Its antigen is undetermined.

The J gene is TRBJ2-5, the V gene TRBV28; 7 bases are a match to TRBD2. The sample consisted of naive CD4+ T cells from blood. This TCR came from a man aged 25 to 40 with type 1 diabetes. The CDR3: CASTLGRGQTQYF. The CDR3, as DNA: TGTGCCAGCACCTTGGGGAGGGGCCAGACCCAGTACTTC.